This paragraph reports one T cell receptor beta chain. What it recognizes is unknown. With V trimmed by 6 bases and J by 0 bases, 13 bases remained unmatched. The CDR3 is 18 amino acids. Germline V lookup: CDR1 MDHEN, CDR2 SYDVKM. The sample originates from a study of CD8 T cells in Susac syndrome. Overall study: Among the Susac syndrome patients who underwent sequencing, about 6 had clinically active disease, while fewer than 10 of them were in remission.

Random hexamers were used to reverse transcribe roughly 0.5 to 1 ug of RNA. TCRdb recomputed calls from the immunoSEQ multiplex PCR reads with MiXCR, one row per CDR3 protein. Altogether fewer than 85,000 distinct CDR3 sequences are present, roughly 94% being singletons, with the ten largest covering roughly 0.46%. Study findings and constraints: In TEMRA cells and active patients, CD8+ clonal expansion in Susac reached its peak.

Patients with Susac syndrome fulfilled recently defined diagnostic criteria for definite or probable disease. The sample consisted of CD8+ T cells from PBMCs. The chain combines TRBV28 with TRBJ1-4; the match to TRBD1 covers 7 bases. The receptor was isolated from a human donor with Susac syndrome. CDR3 sequence reads: CASSPDRVEGATNEKLFF. Written as DNA, the CDR3 is TGTGCCAGCAGCCCCGACAGGGTAGAAGGGGCAACTAATGAAAAACTGTTTTTT.